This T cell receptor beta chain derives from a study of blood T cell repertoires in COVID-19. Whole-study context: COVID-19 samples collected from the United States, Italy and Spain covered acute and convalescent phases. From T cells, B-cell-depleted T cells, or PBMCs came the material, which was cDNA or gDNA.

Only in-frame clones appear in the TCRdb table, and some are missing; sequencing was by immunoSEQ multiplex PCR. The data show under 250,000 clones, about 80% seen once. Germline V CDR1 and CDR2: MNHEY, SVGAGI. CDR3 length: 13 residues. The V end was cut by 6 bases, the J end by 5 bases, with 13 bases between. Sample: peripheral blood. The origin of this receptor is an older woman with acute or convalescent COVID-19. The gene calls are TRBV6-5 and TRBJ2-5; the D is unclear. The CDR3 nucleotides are TGTGCCAGCAGGGGTTCAGGCCGGGAGACCCAGTACTTC. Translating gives CASRGSGRETQYF.